The 10 T cell receptor beta chains below all came from one sample that was sequenced in a study of radiotherapy plus CTLA-4 blockade in lung cancer. Profiling relied on immunoSEQ multiplex PCR, and the TCRdb table lists in-frame clones only, not all of them. The sample consists of tens of thousands of clones, roughly 80% of them appearing once. This specimen consisted of peripheral blood, obtained from a patient treated with radiotherapy plus ipilimumab. The receptors shown here come from a human donor with non-small cell lung cancer who had a complete response to radiotherapy plus ipilimumab.

The CDR3 DNA reads as TGTGCCAGCAGCGTAGATTTACGGGGGACCACTGAAGCTTTCTTT. Residues: CASSVDLRGTTEAFF. V gene TRBV9 combines with J gene TRBJ1-1, with D perhaps matching TRBD1 (5 bases). The germline CDR1 and CDR2 sequences are SGDLS and YYNGEE. V lost 0 bases to trimming and J lost 4 bases, with 13 bases between them. This CDR3 has 15 residues.

The chain links TRBV18 to TRBJ2-7; D gene unclear. Trimming cost V 3 bases and J 7 bases, with 10 bases left between them. Looked up from germline, CDR1 is KGHSH and CDR2 is LQKENI. The CDR3 has 12 residues. For the CDR3, the DNA is TGTGCCAGCTCACCCACAGCAGCAGAGCAGTACGTC. Protein sequence: CASSPTAAEQYV.

Written as DNA, the CDR3 is TGTGCCAGCACCCGGGGACTAGACGGGGATACGCAGTATTTT. It is translated as CASTRGLDGDTQYF. This rearrangement joins TRBV5-4 to TRBJ2-3; 8 bases line up with TRBD2. The CDR3 loop spans 14 amino acids. Losses at the gene ends were 6 bases for V and 6 bases for J; bases not matched to a gene: 9. The V gene's germline CDR1 is SGHNT and CDR2 YYREEE (reference sequence).

This chain joins TRBV7-9 and TRBJ1-5; no reliable D call. This CDR3 region has 16 residues. Between the trimmed V and J ends, which lost 1 base and 2 bases, there was a span of 12 bases. The germline V gene encodes CDR1 SEHNR and CDR2 FQNEAQ (reference sequence). CDR3 region: CASSLGRGSGNQPQHF. The CDR3 DNA follows: TGTGCCAGCAGCTTAGGGCGAGGGTCGGGCAATCAGCCCCAGCATTTT.

DNA for the CDR3: TGCGCCAGCAGCCGGCAGGGGTCCACAGATACGCAGTATTTT. Protein product: CASSRQGSTDTQYF. This sequence joins TRBV4-3 and TRBJ2-3, with D perhaps matching TRBD1 (6 bases). Germline-derived CDR1 and CDR2 are LGHNA and YSLEER. V was clipped by 4 bases and J by 2 bases, with 10 bases between them. This CDR3 is built from 14 residues.

This rearrangement joins TRBV30 to TRBJ1-2; 10 nucleotides align to TRBD1. There are 13 residues in the CDR3. In germline, CDR1 is GTSNPN, CDR2 SVGIG (reference sequence). Trimming at V came to 3 bases and at J to 8 bases, leaving 6 bases not matched to a gene. CDR3 bases: TGTGCCTGGAGGAGACAGGGGGCTGGCGGCTACACCTTC. Amino acid sequence: CAWRRQGAGGYTF.

The chain joins TRBV18 to TRBJ1-5; possible D gene TRBD1, 5 bases. The CDR3 is 15 residues long. Germline V gene lookup returns CDR1 KGHSH and CDR2 LQKENI. V was pared by 2 bases and J by 0 bases, with 8 bases between. The CDR3 nucleotides are TGTGCCAGCTCACCAGACAGCTATAGCAATCAGCCCCAGCATTTT. As protein: CASSPDSYSNQPQHF.

This rearrangement joins TRBV4-1 to TRBJ1-3; 8 positions agree with TRBD1. V was clipped by 2 bases and J by 3 bases; unmatched bases: 6. CDR1 is MGHRA and CDR2 is YSYEKL in the germline V gene. The length of the CDR3 is 16 residues. The DNA for the CDR3 is TGCGCCAGCAGCCAAAGGACAGGGTATAGTGGAAACACCATATATTTT. Translated, it gives CASSQRTGYSGNTIYF.

This clone appeared once. This chain connects TRBV10-3 to TRBJ1-2; D is unclear. Trimming took off 6 bases at V and 3 bases at J, with 5 bases between the two ends. The CDR3 runs 11 residues. CDR1 and CDR2 from the germline V gene are ENHRY and SYGVKD. The CDR3 DNA sequence: TGTGCCATCAGGAGGCACTATGGCTACACCTTC. Its translation: CAIRRHYGYTF.

Details on this clone: The conserved final phenylalanine or tryptophan is absent from the CDR3, which likely points to a read error. This rearrangement joins TRBV7-6 to TRBJ2-7; D is uncertain. This CDR3 comprises 14 residues. V lost 5 bases, J lost 3 bases, and 14 bases lay in between. Germline assignment: CDR1 SGHVS and CDR2 FNYEAQ. CDR3 loop: CASSGRPSYYEQYL. The CDR3 DNA follows: TGTGCCAGCAGCGGCCGCCCGAGTTACTACGAGCAGTACCTC.